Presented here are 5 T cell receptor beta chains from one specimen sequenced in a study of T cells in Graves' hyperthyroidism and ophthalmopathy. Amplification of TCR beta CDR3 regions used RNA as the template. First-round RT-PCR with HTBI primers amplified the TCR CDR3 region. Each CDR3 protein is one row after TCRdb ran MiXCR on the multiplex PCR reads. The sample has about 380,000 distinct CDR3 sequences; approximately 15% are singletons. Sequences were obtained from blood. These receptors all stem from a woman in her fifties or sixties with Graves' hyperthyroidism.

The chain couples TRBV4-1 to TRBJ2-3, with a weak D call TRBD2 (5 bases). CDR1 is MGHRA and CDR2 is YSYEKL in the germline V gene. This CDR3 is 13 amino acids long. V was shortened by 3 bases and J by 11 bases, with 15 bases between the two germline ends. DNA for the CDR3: TGCGCCAGCAGCCACCCAAGATCCCGGGGGCAGTATTTT. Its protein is CASSHPRSRGQYF.

CDR3 region: CASSIMGQPQHF. The CDR3 nucleotides are TGTGCCAGTAGTATTATGGGTCAGCCCCAGCATTTT. This chain uses TRBV19 with TRBJ1-5; D not certain. This CDR3 has 12 residues. The germline V gene has CDR1 LNHDA and CDR2 SQIVND (reference sequence). Trimming took off 3 bases at V and 6 bases at J, with 6 bases between the two ends. The whole variable domain, remainder taken from reference TRBV19 and TRBJ1-5, is DGGITQSPKYLFRKEGQNVTLSCEQNLNHDAMYWYRQDPGQGLRLIYYSQIVNDFQKGDIAEGYSVSREKKESFPLTVTSAQKNPTAFYLCASSIMGQPQHFGDGTRLSIL.

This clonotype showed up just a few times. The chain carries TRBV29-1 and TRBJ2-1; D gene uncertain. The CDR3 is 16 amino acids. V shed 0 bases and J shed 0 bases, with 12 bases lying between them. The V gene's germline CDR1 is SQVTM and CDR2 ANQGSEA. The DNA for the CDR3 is TGCAGCGTTGAAGATCGGGCAGCTAGCTCCTACAATGAGCAGTTCTTC. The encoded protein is CSVEDRAASSYNEQFF.

Here the CDR3 reads CASRDRNSPLHF. DNA for the CDR3: TGTGCCAGCAGGGACAGGAATTCACCCCTCCACTTT. The chain uses TRBV12-3 or TRBV12-4 and TRBJ1-6; the match to TRBD1 covers 7 bases. The CDR3 loop spans 12 amino acids. The V segment lost 6 bases and the J segment 7 bases; nucleotides outside the gene matches: 0.

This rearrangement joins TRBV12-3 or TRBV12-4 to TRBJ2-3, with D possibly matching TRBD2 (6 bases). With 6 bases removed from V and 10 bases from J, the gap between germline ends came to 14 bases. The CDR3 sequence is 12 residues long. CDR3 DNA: TGTGCCAGCAGGCCGGGACTCCGAGCGCAGTATTTT. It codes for CASRPGLRAQYF.